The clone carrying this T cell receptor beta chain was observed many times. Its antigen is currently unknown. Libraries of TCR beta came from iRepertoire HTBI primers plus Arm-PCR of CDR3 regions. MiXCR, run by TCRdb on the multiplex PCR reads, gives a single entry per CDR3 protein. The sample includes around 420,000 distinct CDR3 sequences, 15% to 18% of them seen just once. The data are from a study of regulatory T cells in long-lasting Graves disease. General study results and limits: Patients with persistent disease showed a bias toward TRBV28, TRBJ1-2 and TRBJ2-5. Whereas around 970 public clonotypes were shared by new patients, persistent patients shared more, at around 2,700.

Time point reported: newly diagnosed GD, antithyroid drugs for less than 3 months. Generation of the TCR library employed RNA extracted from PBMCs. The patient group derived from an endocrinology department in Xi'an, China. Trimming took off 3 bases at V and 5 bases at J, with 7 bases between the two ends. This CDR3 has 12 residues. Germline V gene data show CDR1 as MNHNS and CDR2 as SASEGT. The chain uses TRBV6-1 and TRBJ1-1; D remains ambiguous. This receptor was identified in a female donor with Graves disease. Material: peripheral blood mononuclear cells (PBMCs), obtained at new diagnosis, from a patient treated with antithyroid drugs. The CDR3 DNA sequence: TGTGCCAGCAGTGAGAAGGATACTGAAGCTTTCTTT. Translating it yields CASSEKDTEAFF.